The source of this T cell receptor (beta chain) is a study of Ad26.COV2.S vaccination and SARS-CoV-2 variants. This clone has just a few counts. Stated treatment: some 20 received Ad26.COV2.S at low or high dose, single or two shots; 5 received placebo; per-sample allocation not given. The investigators took samples on day 63 after the first vaccine or placebo injection. Germline lookup yields CDR1 LNHDA and CDR2 SQIVND (reference sequence). This CDR3 region has 15 residues. V shed 7 bases and J 7 bases; nucleotides not matched to a gene: 8. Profiled with immunoSEQ multiplex PCR; TCRdb holds only in-frame clones, not every one. The repertoire holds hundreds of thousands of clones, with around 88% as singletons.

The sample was peripheral blood, taken in a trial of Ad26.COV2.S vaccine versus placebo. The chain joins TRBV19 to TRBJ2-2, with 11 positions matching TRBD1. The source of this sequence is a person aged 18-65 years who received the Ad26.COV2.S COVID-19 vaccine or a placebo. CDR3 loop: CASKRTGGFGGELFF. The CDR3 DNA follows: TGTGCCAGTAAACGGACAGGGGGCTTCGGCGGGGAGCTGTTTTTT.